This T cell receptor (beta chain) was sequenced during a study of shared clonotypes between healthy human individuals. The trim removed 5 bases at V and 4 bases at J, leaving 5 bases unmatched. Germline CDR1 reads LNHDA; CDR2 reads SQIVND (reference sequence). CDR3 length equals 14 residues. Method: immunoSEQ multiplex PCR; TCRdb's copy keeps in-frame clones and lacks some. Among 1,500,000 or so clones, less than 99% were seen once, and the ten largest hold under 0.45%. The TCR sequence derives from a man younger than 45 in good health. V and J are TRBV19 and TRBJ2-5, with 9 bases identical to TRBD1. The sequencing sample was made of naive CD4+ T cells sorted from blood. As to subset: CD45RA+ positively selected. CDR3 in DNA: TGTGCCAGTAGTCACCGGACAGGGGCAGAGACCCAGTACTTC. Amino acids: CASSHRTGAETQYF.